In this sample, the clone carrying this T cell receptor (beta chain) is medium-sized. This entry belongs to a study of neoadjuvant anti-PD-1 for oral cavity cancer. J lost 0 bases, V lost 2 bases, and 3 bases had no gene match. The CDR3 has 16 amino acids. Germline V gene lookup returns CDR1 ENHRY and CDR2 SYGVKD. Profiled with immunoSEQ multiplex PCR; TCRdb holds only in-frame clones, not every one. The top ten hold about 3% of the sample, which has about 7,000 clones, 60% to 80% seen once. Specimen: PBMCs, collected before nivolumab (anti-PD-1) treatment. The gene calls are TRBV10-3 and TRBJ1-1; 10 bases are a match to TRBD1. This clonotype was sampled from a person aged 35-79 years with oral cavity squamous cell carcinoma. This chain's CDR3 is CAISEGQGELNTEAFF. The CDR3 DNA reads TGTGCCATCAGTGAGGGACAGGGGGAACTGAACACTGAAGCTTTCTTT.